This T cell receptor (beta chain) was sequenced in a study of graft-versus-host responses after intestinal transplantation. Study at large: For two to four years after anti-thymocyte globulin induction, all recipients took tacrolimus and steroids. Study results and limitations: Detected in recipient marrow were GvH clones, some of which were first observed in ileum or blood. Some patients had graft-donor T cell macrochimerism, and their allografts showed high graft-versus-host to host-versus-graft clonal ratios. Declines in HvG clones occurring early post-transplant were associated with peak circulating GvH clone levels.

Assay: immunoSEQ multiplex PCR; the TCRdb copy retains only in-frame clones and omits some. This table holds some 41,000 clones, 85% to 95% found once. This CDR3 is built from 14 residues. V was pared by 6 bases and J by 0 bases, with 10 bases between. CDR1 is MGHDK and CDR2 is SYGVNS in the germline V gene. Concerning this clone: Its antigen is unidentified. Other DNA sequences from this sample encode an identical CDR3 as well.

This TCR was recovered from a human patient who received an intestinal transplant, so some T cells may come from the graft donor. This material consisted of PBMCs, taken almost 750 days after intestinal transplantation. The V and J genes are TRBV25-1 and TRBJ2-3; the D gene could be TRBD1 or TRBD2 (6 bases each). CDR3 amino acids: CASSGGWSTDTQYF. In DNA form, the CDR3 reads TGTGCCAGCAGCGGGGGCTGGAGCACAGATACGCAGTATTTT.